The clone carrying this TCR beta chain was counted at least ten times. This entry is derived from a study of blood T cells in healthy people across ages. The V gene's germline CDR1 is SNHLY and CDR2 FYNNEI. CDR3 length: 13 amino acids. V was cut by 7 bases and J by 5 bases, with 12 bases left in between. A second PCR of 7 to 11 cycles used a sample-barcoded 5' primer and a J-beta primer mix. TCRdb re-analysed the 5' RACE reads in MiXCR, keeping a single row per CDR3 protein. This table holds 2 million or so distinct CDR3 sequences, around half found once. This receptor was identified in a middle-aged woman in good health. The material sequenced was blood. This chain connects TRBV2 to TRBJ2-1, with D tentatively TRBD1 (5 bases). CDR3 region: CASKSATDNEQFF. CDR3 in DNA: TGTGCCAGCAAATCGGCGACAGACAATGAGCAGTTCTTC.